Sequencing of this TCR beta chain was carried out in a study of blood T cell repertoires in COVID-19. The wider study: Acute-phase and convalescent COVID-19 samples originated in the United States, Italy and Spain. Sources were T cells, B-cell-depleted T cells, or PBMCs; the material itself was cDNA or gDNA.

TCRdb's copy holds only in-frame clones and misses some; the assay was immunoSEQ multiplex PCR. The table records some 230,000 clones, around 87% of them present only once. V trimming: 5 bases; J trimming: 3 bases; junction bases outside the gene matches: 10. This CDR3 contains 16 residues. Germline V lookup: CDR1 SSHAT, CDR2 FNYEAQ (reference sequence). This clonotype was sampled from a young woman in a cohort exposed to, infected with or recovered from COVID-19 (not recorded which). The V call is TRBV7-7, the J call TRBJ2-5; 9 nucleotides agree with TRBD2. The material sequenced was PBMCs or T cells enriched from blood (not recorded which). The DNA of the CDR3 is TGTGCCAGCAGCGCGCGGGGGGTAGCGGGGGAAGAGACCCAGTACTTC. This sequence encodes CASSARGVAGEETQYF.